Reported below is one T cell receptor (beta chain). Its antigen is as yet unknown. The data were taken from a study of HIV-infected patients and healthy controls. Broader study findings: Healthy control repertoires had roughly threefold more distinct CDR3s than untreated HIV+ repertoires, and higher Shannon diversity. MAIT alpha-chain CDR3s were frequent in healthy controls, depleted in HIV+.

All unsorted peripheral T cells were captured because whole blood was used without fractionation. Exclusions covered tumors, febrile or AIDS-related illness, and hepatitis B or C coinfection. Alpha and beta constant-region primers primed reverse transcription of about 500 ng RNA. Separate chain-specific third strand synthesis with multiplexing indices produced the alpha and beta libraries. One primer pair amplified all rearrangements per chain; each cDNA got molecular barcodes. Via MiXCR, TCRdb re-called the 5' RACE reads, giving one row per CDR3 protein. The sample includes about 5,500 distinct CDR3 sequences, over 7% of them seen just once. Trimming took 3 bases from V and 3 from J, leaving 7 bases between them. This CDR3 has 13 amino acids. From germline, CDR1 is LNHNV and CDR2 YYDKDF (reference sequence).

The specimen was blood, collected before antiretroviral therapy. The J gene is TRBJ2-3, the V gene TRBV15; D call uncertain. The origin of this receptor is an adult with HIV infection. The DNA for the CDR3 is TGTGCCACCAGCAGTCCCAGAACAGATACGCAGTATTTT. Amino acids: CATSSPRTDTQYF.